This is a list of T cell receptor beta chains from one sample in a study of blood T cell repertoires in COVID-19. Some clones are missing from TCRdb's copy, which holds only in-frame ones; the method was immunoSEQ multiplex PCR. The data show just over 650,000 clones, with about nine tenths seen just once and about 0.26% held by the top ten. The sample consisted of peripheral blood. The receptors shown here come from a woman between 18 and 29 years old with acute or convalescent COVID-19. The CDR3 runs from the conserved cysteine through the conserved F or W. D genes are given only for firm matches. Only some rows state a clone size, as once, few, many or a class for expanded clones.

abundance,j_gene,v_gene,d_gene,CDR3aa,CDR3nt
NA,TRBJ1-1,TRBV4-1,NA,CASGRDTEAFF,TGCGCCAGCGGTCGGGACACTGAAGCTTTCTTT
few,TRBJ2-2,TRBV5-1,NA,CASSLSGPRDGELFF,TGCGCCAGCAGCTTGAGCGGGCCCAGGGACGGGGAGCTGTTTTTT
NA,TRBJ2-1,TRBV28,TRBD2,CASSPRGRGGNEQFF,TGTGCCAGCAGTCCGCGGGGGAGGGGAGGCAATGAGCAGTTCTTC
NA,TRBJ2-5,TRBV7-9,TRBD1,CASSRETGGRETQYF,TGTGCCAGCAGCAGAGAAACAGGGGGGCGGGAGACCCAGTACTTC
once,TRBJ2-3,TRBV28,NA,CASGRAVDTQYF,TGTGCCAGCGGGCGGGCGGTAGATACGCAGTATTTT
NA,TRBJ1-2,TRBV30,TRBD1,CAWSLDRVEGYTF,TGTGCCTGGAGTTTAGACAGGGTGGAAGGCTACACCTTC
NA,TRBJ1-4,TRBV6-5,NA,CASSYGQKLFF,TGTGCCAGCAGTTACGGACAGAAACTGTTTTTT
NA,TRBJ2-3,TRBV28,NA,CASSTLRSTDTQYF,TGTGCCAGCAGTACCCTCCGGAGCACAGATACGCAGTATTTT
NA,TRBJ2-1,TRBV5-1,TRBD2,CASSKGKTSGGNEQFF,TGCGCCAGCAGCAAGGGGAAGACTAGCGGGGGAAACGAGCAGTTCTTC
NA,TRBJ1-1,TRBV6-5,TRBD1,CASSYHRDSTEAFF,TGTGCCAGCAGTTACCACCGGGACAGCACTGAAGCTTTCTTT
NA,TRBJ1-1,TRBV3-1/TRBV3-2,NA,CASSQPGGKLEAFF,TGTGCCAGCAGCCAACCGGGAGGCAAGCTTGAAGCTTTCTTT
NA,TRBJ1-1,TRBV5-5,NA,CASSQWEGHTEAFF,TGTGCCAGCAGTCAATGGGAGGGTCACACTGAAGCTTTCTTT
NA,TRBJ1-5,TRBV18,NA,CASSEDRPSNQPQHF,TGTGCCAGCTCAGAAGACAGGCCCAGCAATCAGCCCCAGCATTTT
NA,TRBJ1-1,TRBV18,TRBD1,CASSPSGQGAFF,TGTGCCAGCTCACCATCGGGACAGGGGGCTTTCTTT
NA,TRBJ2-1,TRBV7-9,TRBD2,CASSLLAGAYNEQFF,TGTGCCAGCAGCTTACTAGCGGGGGCCTACAATGAGCAGTTCTTC
NA,TRBJ1-2,TRBV9,NA,CASSVATGGGYTF,TGTGCCAGCAGCGTAGCTACGGGAGGTGGCTACACCTTC
few,TRBJ1-2,TRBV4-3,NA,CASSQGAYRARGYTF,TGCGCCAGCAGCCAAGGGGCCTACAGGGCGCGTGGCTACACCTTC
NA,TRBJ1-1,TRBV19,NA,CASTPWEEQNTEAFF,TGTGCCAGTACCCCCTGGGAGGAGCAGAACACTGAAGCTTTCTTT
NA,TRBJ1-1,TRBV5-8,TRBD1,CASSLDRGAEAFF,TGTGCCAGCAGCTTGGACAGGGGCGCTGAAGCTTTCTTT
NA,TRBJ1-2,TRBV19,NA,CASCGGGRDGYTF,TGTGCCAGTTGCGGGGGCGGGCGAGATGGCTACACCTTC
NA,TRBJ1-2,TRBV4-1,NA,CASSQVPGRGHYGYIF,TGCGCCAGCAGCCAAGTCCCAGGGAGGGGCCACTATGGCTACATCTTC
few,TRBJ2-7,TRBV6-5,TRBD1,CASSPQGGPYEQYF,TGTGCCAGCAGTCCACAGGGGGGACCCTACGAGCAGTACTTC
NA,TRBJ1-6,TRBV2,NA,CASRLTNSPLHF,TGTGCCAGCAGACTAACCAATTCACCCCTCCACTTT
NA,TRBJ1-6,TRBV19,NA,CASKPTRDTQNSPLHF,TGTGCCAGTAAGCCTACCCGGGACACCCAAAATTCACCCCTCCACTTT
NA,TRBJ1-2,TRBV7-2,TRBD1,CASSLTGNGYTF,TGTGCCAGCAGCTTGACAGGGAATGGCTACACCTTC
NA,TRBJ2-3,TRBV9,NA,CASTSRGSPTDTQYF,TGTGCCAGCACTTCCCGCGGTAGCCCTACGGATACGCAGTATTTT